The 13 T cell receptor beta chains listed next were all sequenced from one sample in a study of cytomegalovirus exposure and HLA in healthy donors. The PCR was carried out with 60 Vbeta primers and 13 Jbeta primers. The data were produced by immunoSEQ multiplex PCR, yet TCRdb's version contains in-frame clones alone and is incomplete. The sample includes more than 150,000 clones, about 79% seen only once; the top ten take more than 0.95%. Sample: PBMCs. These receptors were taken from a girl aged 2-10 years in good health and CMV-seropositive.

The chain combines TRBV9 with TRBJ1-2, with D possibly TRBD1 on 5 matching bases. CDR1 is SGDLS and CDR2 is YYNGEE in the germline V gene. The V gene lost 3 bases and the J gene lost 4 bases, with 10 bases spanning the gap. The CDR3 totals 13 residues. The CDR3 protein is CASSAGFSYGYTF. The DNA of the CDR3 is TGTGCCAGCAGCGCAGGGTTCAGCTATGGCTACACCTTC. Together with reference TRBV9 and TRBJ1-2, the CDR3 gives the full variable domain: DSGVTQTPKHLITATGQRVTLRCSPRSGDLSVYWYQQSLDQGLQFLIQYYNGEERAKGNILERFSAQQFPDLHSELNLSSLELGDSALYFCASSAGFSYGYTFGSGTRLTVV.

This chain uses TRBV6-1 with TRBJ1-2, with D unresolved. CDR1 MNHNS and CDR2 SASEGT come from the germline V gene. The CDR3 has 12 residues. Trimming removed 3 bases at V and 3 bases at J, with 5 bases between. This chain's CDR3 is CASSEGDYGYTF. Written as DNA, the CDR3 is TGTGCCAGCAGTGAGGGCGACTATGGCTACACCTTC.

The rearrangement joins TRBV7-9 to TRBJ2-1, with D possibly TRBD2 on 5 matching bases. Germline CDR1 SEHNR, CDR2 FQNEAQ (reference sequence). Trimming stripped 2 bases from V and 0 bases from J, with 17 bases between. The CDR3 covers 18 residues. The CDR3 is CASSLLGLTLTSYNEQFF. In DNA, the CDR3 is TGTGCCAGCAGCTTATTAGGACTTACTCTGACCTCCTACAATGAGCAGTTCTTC.

The CDR3 DNA sequence: TGTGCCAGCAGCCCGGGACTAGCGTCATACACAGATACGCAGTATTTT. Translated, it gives CASSPGLASYTDTQYF. The chain employs TRBV5-4 and TRBJ2-3; 10 bases are shared with TRBD2. V shed 4 bases, J shed 2 bases, and the junction held 7 bases outside the gene matches. The CDR3 has 16 residues. Germline V gene data show CDR1 as SGHNT and CDR2 as YYREEE (reference sequence). Combining the CDR3 with reference TRBV5-4 and TRBJ2-3 gives the whole variable domain ETGVTQSPTHLIKTRGQQVTLRCSSQSGHNTVSWYQQALGQGPQFIFQYYREEENGRGNFPPRFSGLQFPNYSSELNVNALELDDSALYLCASSPGLASYTDTQYFGPGTRLTVL.

The rearrangement joins TRBV2 to TRBJ1-4; 7 bases map to TRBD1. This CDR3 is built from 16 residues. The germline V gene has CDR1 SNHLY and CDR2 FYNNEI. Unmatched junction bases numbered 8, after V lost 4 bases and J lost 3 bases. In DNA, the CDR3 is TGTGCCAGCAGTGGTGACAGGGTTCCCGCTAATGAAAAACTGTTTTTT. It is translated as CASSGDRVPANEKLFF. Complete variable domain (other parts from reference TRBV2 and TRBJ1-4): EPEVTQTPSHQVTQMGQEVILRCVPISNHLYFYWYRQILGQKVEFLVSFYNNEISEKSEIFDDQFSVERPDGSNFTLKIRSTKLEDSAMYFCASSGDRVPANEKLFFGSGTQLSVL.

This clone was detected only once. This chain uses TRBV11-2 with TRBJ2-7; 10 nucleotides match TRBD1. V shed 5 bases, J shed 2 bases, and the junction held 6 bases outside the gene matches. Germline V gene lookup returns CDR1 SGHAT and CDR2 FQNNGV. CDR3 length equals 15 residues. The CDR3 reads CASSAPGTGAYEQYF. The CDR3, as DNA: TGTGCCAGCAGCGCCCCCGGGACAGGGGCCTACGAGCAGTACTTC.

V usage is TRBV5-4 and J usage is TRBJ2-1; 10 positions match TRBD2. Germline trimming cut 0 bases from V and 3 bases from J; bases unmatched to any gene: 0. This CDR3 has 15 amino acids. Germline-derived CDR1 and CDR2 are SGHNT and YYREEE (reference sequence). CDR3 sequence: CASSLGTSGYNEQFF. CDR3 sequence (DNA): TGTGCCAGCAGCTTGGGGACTAGCGGCTACAATGAGCAGTTCTTC.

This clone has more than one count but fewer than ten. The chain recombines TRBV5-6 with TRBJ1-1; D may be TRBD1 (6 bases). V lost 5 bases and J 3 bases, leaving 14 bases between the germline ends. Germline CDR1 is SGHDT and CDR2 is YYEEEE. CDR3 length: 14 residues. The CDR3 sequence is CASREQGRDTEAFF. The CDR3 DNA reads TGTGCCAGCAGGGAACAGGGTCGGGACACTGAAGCTTTCTTT.

The chain's CDR3 is CAIQGDGADTQYF. The CDR3 region has the DNA TGTGCCATACAAGGGGATGGGGCAGATACGCAGTATTTT. The chain carries TRBV6-5 and TRBJ2-3; possible D gene TRBD1, 5 bases. The CDR3 extends over 13 amino acids. CDR1 and CDR2 from the germline V gene are MNHEY and SVGAGI. The ends were cut back, 10 bases at V and 4 bases at J, with 15 bases in the middle.

This clone was detected only once. The V gene is TRBV11-2, the J gene TRBJ1-2; perhaps TRBD1 as D (6 bases). The germline V gene encodes CDR1 SGHAT and CDR2 FQNNGV. V was pared by 3 bases and J by 8 bases, with 16 bases between. The length of the CDR3 is 14 residues. The CDR3 DNA is TGTGCCAGCAGCTTGGGGGGGACACTTAGCGGCTACACCTTC. This sequence encodes CASSLGGTLSGYTF.

V and J are TRBV5-1 and TRBJ2-7, with TRBD1 as a possible D gene (6 bases). V lost 0 bases to trimming and J lost 4 bases, with 11 bases between them. The CDR3 has 14 residues. Germline lookup yields CDR1 SGHRS and CDR2 YFSETQ. DNA for the CDR3: TGCGCCAGCAGCTTGGGGGGGACAATGTACGAGCAGTACTTC. The encoded protein is CASSLGGTMYEQYF.

The J gene is TRBJ2-1, the V gene TRBV27; 11 nucleotides align to TRBD2. J lost 7 bases, V lost 0 bases, and 5 bases had no gene match. This CDR3 has 16 residues. Germline lookup yields CDR1 MNHEY and CDR2 SMNVEV (reference sequence). The DNA for the CDR3 is TGTGCCAGCAGTTTATCCGATAGCGGGAGGGGTAATGAGCAGTTCTTC. It translates to CASSLSDSGRGNEQFF.

This CDR3 reads CASSKRRTGVGYGYTF. The CDR3, as DNA: TGTGCCAGCAGCAAGCGTAGAACAGGGGTAGGGTATGGCTACACCTTC. The rearrangement uses TRBV7-2 and TRBJ1-2, with 7 positions matching TRBD1. CDR1 is SGHTA and CDR2 is FQGNSA in the germline V gene. This CDR3 has 16 amino acids. V lost 5 bases and J lost 5; bases outside the gene matches: 14.